This T cell receptor beta chain stems from a study of OX40 agonist ivuxolimab in advanced cancers. Study as a whole: Recorded diagnoses for dose-escalation patients were hepatocellular carcinoma, melanoma, renal cell or head and neck cancer. At 82.7% male, the cohort had a mean age of 60 years, ranging from roughly 23 to 80.

Data came from immunoSEQ multiplex PCR; TCRdb stores just in-frame clones and leaves some out. In the table there are fewer than 95,000 clones, approximately 90% of which are singletons. Germline loops: CDR1 SGHNT, CDR2 YENEEA. J was trimmed by 2 bases and V by 5 bases; bases with no gene match: 6. This CDR3 is 15 amino acids long. General study points: Antigen specificity remained undetermined for the expanded peripheral T cells.

Sampled blood was obtained at baseline, cycle 4 day 1, and cycle 7 day 1. On this clone itself: Its antigen remains unidentified.

The chain has TRBV11-3 and TRBJ1-3, with 7 bases lining up with TRBD1. This clonotype was sampled from an adult with an advanced solid tumor such as melanoma, head and neck, liver or kidney cancer. The sequencing used CD4+ or CD8+ T cells sorted from blood, collected in a trial of the OX40 agonist ivuxolimab. This CDR3 is CASSATGVAGNTIYF. The CDR3 region has the DNA TGTGCCAGCAGCGCCACAGGGGTCGCTGGAAACACCATATATTTT.